The T cell receptor (beta chain) described here comes from a study of vaccination and CD4 T cells after COVID-19. Study-wide context: Between diagnosis and the drawing of post-COVID samples lay a median around 98 days (range 35 to 161). The study, taken as a whole, reports: Spike mono-reactivity was the property of 304 of 307 vaccine-specific clones in convalescent patients.

The treatment is: 10-day PBMC culture with coronavirus spike peptide pools or control peptides (ViraFEST assay). Spanning March to December 2020, the positive PCR dates came before US Alpha, Beta and Delta variants. At both days 3 and 7, half the medium was replaced with fresh IL-2 medium. Cultured CD4+ T cell DNA underwent sequencing with the Oncomine TCR Beta short-read assay. In TCRdb, the PCR reads were re-called with MiXCR into one record per CDR3 protein. The table records approximately 12,000 distinct CDR3 sequences, less than 75% of them present only once. Germline V CDR1 and CDR2: SGHTA, FQGNSA. CDR3 length equals 16 residues. V lost 5 bases, J lost 7 bases, and 6 bases stayed unmatched. This clonotype was observed a handful of times. Its target is not known.

Specimen: CD4+ T cells from blood, cultured in vitro, collected before SARS-CoV-2 vaccination. The sequence was obtained from a human donor who had recovered from COVID-19. The chain uses TRBV7-2 and TRBJ2-2; 14 bases map to TRBD2. This chain's CDR3 is CASSPTSGRAYGELFF. The CDR3 DNA reads TGTGCCAGCAGCCCGACTAGCGGGAGGGCGTACGGGGAGCTGTTTTTT.